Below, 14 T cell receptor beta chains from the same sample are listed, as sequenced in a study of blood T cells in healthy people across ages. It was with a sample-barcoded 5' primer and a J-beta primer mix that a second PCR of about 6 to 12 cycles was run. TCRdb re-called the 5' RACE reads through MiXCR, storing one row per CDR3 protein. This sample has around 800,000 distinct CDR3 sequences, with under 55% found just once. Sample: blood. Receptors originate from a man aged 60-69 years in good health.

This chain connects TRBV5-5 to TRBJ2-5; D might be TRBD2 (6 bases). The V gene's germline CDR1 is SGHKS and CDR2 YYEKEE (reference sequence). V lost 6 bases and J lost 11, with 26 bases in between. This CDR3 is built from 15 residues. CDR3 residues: CASTPWGGVYDGQYF. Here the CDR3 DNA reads TGTGCCAGCACCCCCTGGGGCGGGGTCTACGATGGGCAGTACTTC.

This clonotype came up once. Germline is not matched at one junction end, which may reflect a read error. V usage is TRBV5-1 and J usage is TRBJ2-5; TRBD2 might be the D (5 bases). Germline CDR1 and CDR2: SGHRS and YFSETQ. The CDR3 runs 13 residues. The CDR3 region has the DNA TGCGCCGGCAGCCCATCTAGCCCTGAGACCCAGTACTTC. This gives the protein CAGSPSSPETQYF.

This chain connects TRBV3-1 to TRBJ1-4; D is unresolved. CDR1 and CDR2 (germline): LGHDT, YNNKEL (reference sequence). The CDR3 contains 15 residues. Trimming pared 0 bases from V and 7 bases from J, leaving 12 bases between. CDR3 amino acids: CASSQDRLGGEKLFF. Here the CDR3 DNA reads TGTGCCAGCAGCCAAGATCGGTTGGGAGGTGAAAAACTGTTTTTT.

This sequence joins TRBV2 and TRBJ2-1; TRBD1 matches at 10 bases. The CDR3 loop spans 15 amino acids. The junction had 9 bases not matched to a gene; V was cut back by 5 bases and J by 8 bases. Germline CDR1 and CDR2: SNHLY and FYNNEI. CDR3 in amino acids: CASSTGDRGVDEQFF. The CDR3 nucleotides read TGTGCCAGCAGTACTGGGGACAGGGGAGTCGATGAGCAGTTCTTC.

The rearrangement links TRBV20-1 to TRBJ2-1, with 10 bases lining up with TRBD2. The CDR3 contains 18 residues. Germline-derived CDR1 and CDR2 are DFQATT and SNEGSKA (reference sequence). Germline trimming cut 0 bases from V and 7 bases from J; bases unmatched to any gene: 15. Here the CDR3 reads CSARDITLSGGARNEQFF. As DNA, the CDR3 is TGCAGTGCTAGAGATATTACGTTGAGCGGGGGGGCAAGGAATGAGCAGTTCTTC.

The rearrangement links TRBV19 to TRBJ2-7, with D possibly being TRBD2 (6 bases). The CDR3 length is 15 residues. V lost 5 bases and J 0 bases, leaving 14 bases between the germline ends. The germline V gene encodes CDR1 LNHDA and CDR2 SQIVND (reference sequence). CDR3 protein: CASSGGTFNSYEQYF. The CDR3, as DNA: TGTGCCAGTAGTGGCGGGACTTTCAACTCCTACGAGCAGTACTTC.

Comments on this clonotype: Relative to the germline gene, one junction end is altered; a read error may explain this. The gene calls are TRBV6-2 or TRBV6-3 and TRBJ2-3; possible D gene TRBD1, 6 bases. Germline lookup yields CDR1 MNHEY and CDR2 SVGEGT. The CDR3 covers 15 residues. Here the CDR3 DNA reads TGTGCCGGCAGACGGACAGTGATGGGTACAGATACGCAGTATTTT. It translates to CAGRRTVMGTDTQYF.

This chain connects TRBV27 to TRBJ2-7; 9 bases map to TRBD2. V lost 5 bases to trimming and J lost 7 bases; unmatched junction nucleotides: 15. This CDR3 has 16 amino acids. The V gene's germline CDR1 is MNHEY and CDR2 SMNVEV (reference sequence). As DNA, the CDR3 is TGTGCCAGCAGTACCCACGGACTAGCGTCCTACAATGAGCAGTACTTC. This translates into CASSTHGLASYNEQYF.

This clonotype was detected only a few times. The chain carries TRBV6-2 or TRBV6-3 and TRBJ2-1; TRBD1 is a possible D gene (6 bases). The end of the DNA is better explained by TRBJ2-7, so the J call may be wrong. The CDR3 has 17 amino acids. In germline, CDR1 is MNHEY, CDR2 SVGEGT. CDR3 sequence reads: CASSLRPGQGFYNEQYF. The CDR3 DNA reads TGTGCCAGCAGCCTTCGGCCGGGACAAGGATTCTACAATGAGCAGTACTTC.

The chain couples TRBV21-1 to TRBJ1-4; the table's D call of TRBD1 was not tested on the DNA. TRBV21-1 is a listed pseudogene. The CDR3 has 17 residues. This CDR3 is CAGSKPWGGPTNEKLFF. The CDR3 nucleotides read TGTGCCGGCAGCAAACCCTGGGGGGGACCAACTAATGAAAAACTGTTTTTT.

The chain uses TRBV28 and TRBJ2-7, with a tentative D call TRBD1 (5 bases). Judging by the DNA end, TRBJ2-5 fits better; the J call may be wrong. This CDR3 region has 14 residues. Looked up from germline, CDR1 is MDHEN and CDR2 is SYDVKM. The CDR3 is CASTSKAGSETQYF. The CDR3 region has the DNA TGTGCCAGCACCTCAAAGGCAGGGTCAGAGACCCAGTACTTC.

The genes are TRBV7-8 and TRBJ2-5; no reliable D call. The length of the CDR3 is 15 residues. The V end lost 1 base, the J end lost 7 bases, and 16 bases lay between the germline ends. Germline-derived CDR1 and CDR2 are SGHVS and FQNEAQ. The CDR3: CASSLGTGEAATQYF. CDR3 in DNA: TGTGCCAGCAGCTTAGGGACGGGCGAGGCAGCGACCCAGTACTTC.

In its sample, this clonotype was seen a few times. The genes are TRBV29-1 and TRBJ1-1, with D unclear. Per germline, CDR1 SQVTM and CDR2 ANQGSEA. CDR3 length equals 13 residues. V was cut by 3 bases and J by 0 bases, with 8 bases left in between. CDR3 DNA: TGCAGCGTTGAGGACTTAATGAACACTGAAGCTTTCTTT. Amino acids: CSVEDLMNTEAFF.

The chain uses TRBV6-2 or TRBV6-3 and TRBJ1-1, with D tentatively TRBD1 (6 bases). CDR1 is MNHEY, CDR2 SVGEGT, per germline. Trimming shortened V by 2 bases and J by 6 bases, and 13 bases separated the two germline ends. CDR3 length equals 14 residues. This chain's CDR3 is CASSYTLTGPEAFF. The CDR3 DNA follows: TGTGCCAGCAGTTACACTCTAACAGGGCCTGAAGCTTTCTTT.